Presented here are 26 T cell receptor beta chains from one specimen sequenced in a study of molecular identifiers for immune sequencing clone quantification. One entry per CDR3 protein, called by TCRdb with MiXCR from the PCR reads. The profile shows under 800,000 distinct CDR3 sequences, about 25% of them singletons. The sequenced sample was naive CD8+ T cells from blood, with Jurkat cell RNA spiked in. Subset: FACS-sorted CD8+CD4-CCR7+CD45RA+ naive T cells. The source of these receptors is a human donor in good health. Some libraries in this study had Jurkat cell RNA spiked in.

This clonotype was seen ten or more times. The chain joins TRBV9 to TRBJ1-1; D call uncertain. The CDR3 length is 14 residues. Between the trimmed V and J ends, which lost 0 bases and 6 bases, there was a span of 12 bases. CDR1 is SGDLS, CDR2 YYNGEE, per germline. DNA for the CDR3: TGTGCCAGCAGCGTAGCTGGGGAGGGTGCTGAAGCTTTCTTT. Translating gives CASSVAGEGAEAFF.

This clonotype was seen a few times. The chain recombines TRBV29-1 with TRBJ2-1; TRBD1 matches 9 bases. Germline lookup yields CDR1 SQVTM and CDR2 ANQGSEA. V was clipped by 6 bases and J by 0 bases; unmatched bases: 15. This CDR3 has 18 amino acids. CDR3 coding DNA: TGCAGCGTATTAGGACAGGGGCTGGCTAGCGGCTCCTACAATGAGCAGTTCTTC. The encoded protein is CSVLGQGLASGSYNEQFF.

This clonotype was picked up a small number of times. A much bigger clone sits one base away, suggesting this may be a read error. This chain joins TRBV29-1 and TRBJ1-4; D not resolved. Trimming pared 4 bases from V and 10 bases from J, leaving 10 bases between. The CDR3 has 11 residues. Germline V lookup: CDR1 SQVTM, CDR2 ANQGSEA. CDR3 loop: CSVGEEAKLFF. The CDR3 coding sequence is TGCAGCGTTGGTGAAGAGGCAAAACTGTTTTTT.

On this clonotype: Given a much more abundant clone one base away, this may be a read error. This chain joins TRBV28 and TRBJ1-6; D uncertain. Between the trimmed V and J ends, which lost 6 bases and 8 bases, there was a span of 20 bases. The CDR3 has 16 amino acids. Germline values: CDR1 MDHEN, CDR2 SYDVKM. The CDR3 spells CASRPGCTRHDSPLHF. The CDR3 DNA reads as TGTGCCAGCAGACCGGGTTGCACTCGCCACGATTCACCCCTCCACTTT.

The chain combines TRBV24-1 with TRBJ1-2, with unresolved D. The CDR3 is 13 residues long. Germline V lookup: CDR1 KGHDR, CDR2 SFDVKD. The V gene lost 5 bases and the J gene lost 4 bases, with 10 bases spanning the gap. This CDR3 reads CATSAGFSYGYTF. The CDR3 bases are TGTGCCACCAGTGCCGGCTTTTCCTATGGCTACACCTTC.

The chain employs TRBV12-3 or TRBV12-4 and TRBJ1-5; 7 bases map to TRBD1. V shed 2 bases and J 7 bases; nucleotides not matched to a gene: 8. The CDR3 extends over 15 amino acids. As DNA, the CDR3 is TGTGCCAGCAGTTTATCACGGCAGGGGGACCAGCCCCAGCATTTT. Protein: CASSLSRQGDQPQHF.

There are many counts of this clonotype. At one end, the junction sequence differs from germline, possibly due to a read error. This chain connects TRBV25-1 to TRBJ2-7; TRBD2 aligns across 10 bases. CDR1 and CDR2 (germline): MGHDK, SYGVNS. The CDR3 extends over 17 amino acids. The CDR3 loop is CASSPLGSPGLAAVVDF. DNA for the CDR3: TGTGCCAGCAGCCCTTTGGGGAGTCCCGGACTAGCGGCTGTCGTCGACTTC.

V is TRBV20-1 and J is TRBJ2-1; D is unresolved. Trimming removed 0 bases at V and 7 bases at J, with 22 bases between. The germline gives CDR1 DFQATT, CDR2 SNEGSKA (reference sequence). CDR3 length: 17 residues. The CDR3 region is CSARDFTRWLTLNEQFF. CDR3 sequence (DNA): TGCAGTGCTAGAGATTTTACTCGCTGGTTAACCTTGAATGAGCAGTTCTTC.

The table lists this clonotype with many counts. The chain joins TRBV4-3 to TRBJ1-1, with a tentative D call TRBD1 (6 bases). Trimming removed 3 bases at V and 4 bases at J, with 12 bases between. CDR1 is LGHNA, CDR2 YSLEER, per germline. The length of the CDR3 is 14 residues. The CDR3 reads CASSQEEGGTEAFF. The CDR3 DNA is TGCGCCAGCAGCCAGGAGGAGGGGGGCACTGAAGCTTTCTTT.

V is TRBV28 and J is TRBJ2-7; 8 nucleotides line up with TRBD2. V shed 0 bases and J 0 bases; nucleotides not matched to a gene: 4. The germline CDR1 and CDR2 sequences are MDHEN and SYDVKM. The CDR3 spans 16 residues. The DNA of the CDR3 is TGTGCCAGCAGTTTATGGAGGGGGACTAGCTCCTACGAGCAGTACTTC. Its protein is CASSLWRGTSSYEQYF.

This clonotype was picked up many times. This chain uses TRBV5-6 with TRBJ2-7; D is ambiguous. Trimming took 4 bases from V and 5 from J, leaving 10 bases between them. The CDR3 loop spans 12 amino acids. Germline CDR1 is SGHDT and CDR2 is YYEEEE. The chain's CDR3 is CASSQGPHEQYF. The CDR3 DNA is TGTGCCAGCAGCCAAGGTCCCCACGAGCAGTACTTC.

Here the CDR3 DNA reads TGTGCCAGTACCCCTGGTATATTTGAGACCCAGTACTTC. The encoded protein is CASTPGIFETQYF. The gene calls are TRBV19 and TRBJ2-5; D gene uncertain. Germline V gene sequence: CDR1 LNHDA, CDR2 SQIVND (reference sequence). V was cut by 7 bases and J by 5 bases, with 14 bases left in between. The CDR3 extends over 13 amino acids.

Remarks on this clonotype: A clone one base away is much larger, so this may be a read error. This chain links TRBV29-1 with TRBJ2-1; 8 bases align to TRBD2. J gave up 8 bases and V 5 bases, and 5 bases lay outside the gene matches. Germline values: CDR1 SQVTM, CDR2 ANQGSEA. This CDR3 contains 12 residues. The DNA of the CDR3 is TGCAGCGTTACTAGCGGCCGGGATGAGCAGTTCTTC. Its translation: CSVTSGRDEQFF.

In the case of this clonotype: Possible read error: a much larger clone is one base away. V gene TRBV9 combines with J gene TRBJ2-3, with 10 bases that match TRBD2. Germline V gives CDR1 SGDLS, CDR2 YYNGEE. The CDR3 contains 15 residues. The CDR3 loop is CASGVVGLATDTQYF. The CDR3 coding sequence is TGTGCCAGCGGCGTAGTGGGACTAGCGACAGATACGCAGTATTTT. The complete variable domain, with remaining parts taken from reference TRBV9 and TRBJ2-3, reads DSGVTQTPKHLITATGQRVTLRCSPRSGDLSVYWYQQSLDQGLQFLIQYYNGEERAKGNILERFSAQQFPDLHSELNLSSLELGDSALYFCASGVVGLATDTQYFGPGTRLTVL.

This clonotype has a handful of counts. The J gene is TRBJ1-4, the V gene TRBV7-9, with a possible D match to TRBD1 (6 bases). The germline V gene has CDR1 SEHNR and CDR2 FQNEAQ (reference sequence). V lost 6 bases to trimming and J lost 11 bases, with 22 bases between them. This CDR3 region has 15 residues. The CDR3 sequence: CASSLTGTPAWKLFF. CDR3 DNA: TGTGCCAGCAGTCTCACGGGGACACCTGCCTGGAAACTGTTTTTT.

Of note for this clonotype: A much larger clone is a single base away; this may be a read error. The chain employs TRBV6-2 or TRBV6-3 and TRBJ2-7; TRBD1 aligns across 10 bases. This CDR3 has 16 residues. Germline values: CDR1 MNHEY, CDR2 SVGEGT. The trim removed 6 bases at V and 2 bases at J, leaving 10 bases unmatched. Here the CDR3 reads CASRPVTGGYTYEQYF. The CDR3 nucleotides are TGTGCCAGCAGACCCGTGACAGGGGGCTATACCTACGAGCAGTACTTC.

In regard to this clonotype: Since a much larger clone is just one base distant, this may be a read error. The chain carries TRBV9 and TRBJ2-3, with TRBD1 identical over 7 bases. In germline, CDR1 is SGDLS, CDR2 YYNGEE. This CDR3 spans 16 amino acids. DNA of the CDR3: TGTACCAGCAGCGCCGAACCCGGGACAGCAACAGATACGCAGTATTTT. Amino acid sequence: CTSSAEPGTATDTQYF.

This clonotype was counted between two and nine times. This chain links TRBV27 with TRBJ1-5; D perhaps matches TRBD1 (5 bases). V was shortened by 3 bases and J by 5 bases, with 8 bases between the two germline ends. The germline V gene encodes CDR1 MNHEY and CDR2 SMNVEV (reference sequence). There are 13 residues in the CDR3. CDR3 in amino acids: CASSFGTHQPQHF. DNA of the CDR3: TGTGCCAGCAGTTTTGGGACTCATCAGCCCCAGCATTTT.

This clonotype was seen a handful of times. The chain joins TRBV6-5 to TRBJ2-2; 9 bases are a match to TRBD1. CDR3 length: 17 amino acids. The J segment lost 0 bases and the V segment lost 10 bases, leaving 12 bases of the junction unmatched. Germline loops: CDR1 MNHEY, CDR2 SVGAGI. CDR3 sequence (DNA): TGTGCCACCGAAGCCGGGACAGGGATCCCGAACACCGGGGAGCTGTTTTTT. This translates into CATEAGTGIPNTGELFF.

The chain recombines TRBV6-2 or TRBV6-3 with TRBJ2-5; TRBD2 matches 13 bases. CDR1 and CDR2 (germline): MNHEY, SVGEGT. Trimming cost V 6 bases and J 4 bases; bases outside gene matches: 8. This CDR3 is built from 16 residues. DNA for the CDR3: TGTGCCAGCAGCCAACTAGCGGGGGGGCTAACAGAGACCCAGTACTTC. Translated, it gives CASSQLAGGLTETQYF.

Only one count was recorded for this clonotype. The rearrangement links TRBV29-1 to TRBJ2-1; D assignment may be TRBD1 or TRBD2 (6 bases each). The CDR3 totals 13 residues. Between the trimmed V and J ends, which lost 6 bases and 2 bases, there was a span of 11 bases. CDR1 is SQVTM and CDR2 is ANQGSEA in the germline V gene. The CDR3 sequence is CSVRGDTYNEQFF. As DNA, the CDR3 is TGCAGCGTCCGCGGGGACACCTACAATGAGCAGTTCTTC.

Comments on this clonotype: A much larger clone lies one base from this, so it may be a read error. This rearrangement joins TRBV6-5 to TRBJ1-5, with D uncertain. The CDR3 has 14 residues. The V end lost 4 bases, the J end lost 5 bases, and 12 bases lay between the germline ends. Germline CDR1 is MNHEY and CDR2 is SVGAGI. In DNA form, the CDR3 reads TGTGCCAGCAGTTCCGGGCCCATCGATCAGCCCCAGCATTTT. Protein product: CASSSGPIDQPQHF.

The rearrangement joins TRBV29-1 to TRBJ2-7; 7 nucleotides align to TRBD2. From germline, CDR1 is SQVTM and CDR2 ANQGSEA. This CDR3 is built from 13 residues. After removal of 2 bases from V and 5 bases from J, the junction contained 6 bases not matched to a gene. CDR3 amino acids: CSVEWGGSDEQYF. The CDR3 bases are TGCAGCGTTGAATGGGGGGGGTCGGACGAGCAGTACTTC.

The chain joins TRBV7-2 to TRBJ2-3, with TRBD2 matching 9 bases. Trimming removed 1 base from V and 5 bases from J; junction bases left unmatched: 7. Germline CDR1 and CDR2: SGHTA and FQGNSA. The CDR3 covers 16 residues. CDR3 coding DNA: TGTGCCAGCAGCTTAGTTGGTGCGGGGGGGAGAGATACGCAGTATTTT. It encodes CASSLVGAGGRDTQYF.

This clonotype was seen ten or more times. This chain joins TRBV5-1 and TRBJ2-7; 8 nucleotides align to TRBD1. The CDR3 sequence is 12 residues long. V lost 4 bases and J lost 5; bases outside the gene matches: 2. Germline values: CDR1 SGHRS, CDR2 YFSETQ. CDR3 nucleotide sequence: TGCGCCAGCAGCGACAGGGGCCACGAGCAGTACTTC. As protein: CASSDRGHEQYF.

This clonotype appeared a few times. This chain links TRBV5-6 with TRBJ2-3; 10 bases agree with TRBD2. Germline-derived CDR1 and CDR2 are SGHDT and YYEEEE. This CDR3 has 17 amino acids. V shed 0 bases, J shed 2 bases, and the junction held 6 bases outside the gene matches. CDR3 bases: TGTGCCAGCAGCTTGGCGGGGACTAGCGTTATCACAGATACGCAGTATTTT. Protein: CASSLAGTSVITDTQYF.